This entry describes one T cell receptor beta chain. These data are taken from a study of blood T cell repertoires in COVID-19. As for the study in general: From the United States, Italy and Spain came samples of acute and convalescent COVID-19. PBMCs, B-cell-depleted T cells, or T cells provided the cDNA or gDNA that made up the material.

Profiling relied on immunoSEQ multiplex PCR, and the TCRdb table lists in-frame clones only, not all of them. The table shows more than 200,000 clones, with approximately 79% occurring only once. The germline gives CDR1 LNHDA, CDR2 SQIVND (reference sequence). Trimming cost V 5 bases and J 1 base, with 5 bases left between them. The CDR3 is 12 amino acids. Sequencing used peripheral blood. The sequence came from a woman between 40 and 50 years old with active or convalescent COVID-19. The rearrangement uses TRBV19 and TRBJ1-2; D call uncertain. Written as DNA, the CDR3 is TGTGCCAGTAGTCGTCGTAACTATGGCTACACCTTC. Its protein product is CASSRRNYGYTF.